The rows below give T cell receptor beta chains drawn from one sample of a study of vaccination and CD4 T cells after COVID-19. Using its own MiXCR run on the PCR reads, TCRdb lists one record per CDR3 protein. The sample shows about 15,000 distinct CDR3 sequences, roughly 65% of them seen only once. Specimen: CD4+ T cells from blood, collected after SARS-CoV-2 vaccination. These receptors were collected from a human donor who had recovered from COVID-19. Each CDR3 is given with its conserved first and last residue. D genes are given only for firm matches. Rows give clone size only sometimes, using once, few, many, or a class for an expanded clone.

v_call	clone_size	j_call	d_call	cdr3_nt	cdr3_aa
TRBV7-9	.	TRBJ2-7	TRBD1	TGTGCCAGCAGCTTTTTGTCGGGACAGGGAAAACACTCCTACGAGCAGTACTTC	CASSFLSGQGKHSYEQYF
TRBV30	.	TRBJ1-1	.	TGTGCCTGGAGTCAGGGTGAAGCTTTCTTT	CAWSQGEAFF
TRBV28	.	TRBJ1-4	.	TGTGCCAGCAGTCCAGGCGGTGCGGGGGCAAGCGAAAAACTGTTTTTT	CASSPGGAGASEKLFF
TRBV7-9	once	TRBJ1-6	.	TGTACCAGCAGCTTAGAGGCGGCAGTTTCACCCCTCCACTTT	CTSSLEAAVSPLHF
TRBV20-1	.	TRBJ2-3	.	TGCAGTGCTCAACCGGGACCACCAAGGGCAGATACGCAGTATTTT	CSAQPGPPRADTQYF
TRBV6-1	.	TRBJ2-7	.	TGTGCCAGCAGTCGGAACTCCTACGAGCAGTACTTC	CASSRNSYEQYF
TRBV28	.	TRBJ1-6	.	TGTGCCAGCAGGTGGACTAGTAGTTCACCCCTCCACTTT	CASRWTSSSPLHF
TRBV30	.	TRBJ1-2	.	TGTGCCTGGAGTGTAAGGGACGGGCTTGGTGGCTACACCTTC	CAWSVRDGLGGYTF
TRBV7-6	few	TRBJ2-7	.	TGTGCCAGCAGCTCTGCCGGGTTGGGGACCTACGAGCAGTACTTC	CASSSAGLGTYEQYF
TRBV19	once	TRBJ2-1	TRBD1	TGTGCCAGTAGTATTTCGGGACAGGGGATCCATGAGCAGTTCTTC	CASSISGQGIHEQFF
TRBV2	.	TRBJ1-6	.	TGTGCCAGCAGTGAGGACTTAAAAAATTCACCCCTCCACTTT	CASSEDLKNSPLHF
TRBV10-3	few	TRBJ1-6	TRBD1	TGTGCCATCAGTCACCCCGCCTGGGAGACAGGGGGATATTCACCCCTCCACTTT	CAISHPAWETGGYSPLHF
TRBV2	.	TRBJ2-1	.	TGTGCCAGCAGTGACCCCCTCGGGCGGGAGCAGTTCTTC	CASSDPLGREQFF
TRBV10-3	.	TRBJ1-3	TRBD1	TGTGCCATCAGTGACAGGGGGTCAGGAAACACCATATATTTT	CAISDRGSGNTIYF
TRBV20-1	few	TRBJ2-7	TRBD2	TGCAGTGCTAGAAAACTAGCGGGAGGGCCCTACGAGCAGTACTTC	CSARKLAGGPYEQYF
TRBV15	.	TRBJ2-5	TRBD2	TGTGCCACCAGCAGGACCCTCGATAGTCTAGCGGGTGTGTACTTC	CATSRTLDSLAGVYF
TRBV20-1	.	TRBJ1-2	.	TGCAGTGCTAGAGAAGGGGGGAGCGGCTACACCTTC	CSAREGGSGYTF
TRBV20-1	few	TRBJ2-7	.	TGCAGTGCTAGATATGCCTCTGACCCATTCCGACGTCCATCCTACGAGCAGTACTTC	CSARYASDPFRRPSYEQYF
TRBV6-1	once	TRBJ2-5	.	TGTGCCAGCAGTGGTGGGGTTCGAGAGACCCAGTACTTC	CASSGGVRETQYF
TRBV6-4	.	TRBJ1-5	.	TGTGCCAGCAGTGTTTATAGCAATCAGCCCCAGCATTTT	CASSVYSNQPQHF
TRBV19	once	TRBJ1-5	.	TGTGGAGGAGGGCGGCGAGGGAGCAATCAGCCCCAGCATTTT	CGGGRRGSNQPQHF
TRBV7-3	.	TRBJ2-7	.	TGTGCCAGCAGCTTATTCAGAAATGTCGGGGAGCAGTACTTC	CASSLFRNVGEQYF
TRBV28	.	TRBJ1-1	.	TGTGCCAGCAGAATGCTTAGGGGCGTGAACACTGAAGCTTTCTTT	CASRMLRGVNTEAFF
TRBV7-9	.	TRBJ1-5	.	TGTGCCAGCAGCTTAGTAGGGGGAGATCAGCCCCAGCATTTT	CASSLVGGDQPQHF
TRBV20-1	.	TRBJ1-6	TRBD1	TGCAGTGCCTCGGACAGGGCGGGGTCACCCCTCCACTTT	CSASDRAGSPLHF
TRBV6-1	.	TRBJ2-2	.	TGTGCCAGCAGTCCTACAGCCGGGGAGCTGTTTTTT	CASSPTAGELFF
TRBV20-1	.	TRBJ2-4	.	TGCAGTGCTAGAGACCCAGCGGACAAAAACATTCAGTACTTC	CSARDPADKNIQYF
TRBV20-1	.	TRBJ1-3	.	TGCAGTGCTCCTATACCTGGCTCTGGAAACACCATATATTTT	CSAPIPGSGNTIYF
TRBV6-2/TRBV6-3	.	TRBJ2-2	.	TGTGCCAGCAGTGGACAGCGGAACACCGGGGAGCTGTTTTTT	CASSGQRNTGELFF
TRBV12-3/TRBV12-4	.	TRBJ1-5	.	TGTGCCAGCAGTTCCGACCTGAATCAGCCCCAGCATTTT	CASSSDLNQPQHF
TRBV28	.	TRBJ2-7	TRBD2	TGTGCCAGTGCTAGCGGGGCAAGCTCCTACGAGCAGTACTTC	CASASGASSYEQYF
TRBV7-2	.	TRBJ2-1	.	TGTGCCAGCAGCTTAAGTTGGCCAGGGGAATACAATGAGCAGTTCTTC	CASSLSWPGEYNEQFF
TRBV7-8	few	TRBJ2-5	.	TGTGCCAGCAGCTTAGCCAGGGTCATTGAGACCCAGTACTTC	CASSLARVIETQYF
TRBV6-1	.	TRBJ2-2	.	TGTGCCAGCAGCCCCCTTGCCAGGGGTGAGAACACCGGGGAGCTGTTTTTT	CASSPLARGENTGELFF
TRBV20-1	.	TRBJ2-2	TRBD2	TGCAGTGCTAGCCCGGGACTAGCGTCGAACACCGGGGAGCTGTTTTTT	CSASPGLASNTGELFF
TRBV20-1	few	TRBJ1-2	.	TGCAGTGCTAGTGCAGGGAGTCGTAACGATGGCTACACCTTC	CSASAGSRNDGYTF
TRBV30	.	TRBJ2-7	TRBD1	TGTGCCTGGAGCCCGACAGGGGCAGGGAACGAGCAGTACTTC	CAWSPTGAGNEQYF
TRBV6-2/TRBV6-3	.	TRBJ1-2	TRBD1	TGTGCCAGCAGCCCCAGGGACAGGGACTCTCCAAGCTACACCTTC	CASSPRDRDSPSYTF
TRBV7-2	few	TRBJ2-3	TRBD2	TGTGCCAGCAGCCCGCGACTAGCCGCGTGGAGCACAGATACGCAGTATTTT	CASSPRLAAWSTDTQYF
TRBV29-1	.	TRBJ2-1	.	TGCAGCGTTACTAGGGACCTGTACAATGAGCAGTTCTTC	CSVTRDLYNEQFF
TRBV25-1	.	TRBJ2-2	.	TGTGCCAGCAGTGAGGGTTCGAACACCGGGGAGCTGTTTTTT	CASSEGSNTGELFF
TRBV20-1	.	TRBJ1-5	.	TGCAGTGCTAGGGGGGGATACGGCAATCAGCCCCAGCATTTT	CSARGGYGNQPQHF
TRBV28	few	TRBJ2-3	TRBD2	TGTGCCAGCAGTTTTTTAAGCCAGTTGAGCGGGAGTCGTGATACGCAGTATTTT	CASSFLSQLSGSRDTQYF